These 28 T cell receptor beta chains share one sample of origin, sequenced in a study of T cell changes during pregnancy in multiple sclerosis. Assay: immunoSEQ multiplex PCR; the TCRdb copy retains only in-frame clones and omits some. The sample has 85,000 to 90,000 clones; 94% are singletons. The sequencing here drew on peripheral blood, taken after pregnancy. These receptors were obtained from a female donor in good health, enrolled as a control in a pregnancy study.

The chain is built from TRBV11-2 and TRBJ2-1; D is possibly TRBD2 (6 bases). The V end was cut by 0 bases, the J end by 5 bases, with 8 bases between. The germline CDR1 and CDR2 sequences are SGHAT and FQNNGV. This CDR3 is 14 amino acids long. The CDR3 nucleotides are TGTGCCAGCAGCTTAGATGGGGGGAACAATGAGCAGTTCTTC. Protein product: CASSLDGGNNEQFF.

The chain carries TRBV4-2 and TRBJ2-5; TRBD1 is a possible D gene (7 bases). Germline V CDR1 and CDR2: LGHNA, YNFKEQ. With 3 bases removed from V and 2 bases from J, the gap between germline ends came to 13 bases. The CDR3 covers 15 residues. In nucleotides, the CDR3 is TGTGCCAGCAGCCAGATCAGGGGGGCTCAAGAGACCCAGTACTTC. Its protein product is CASSQIRGAQETQYF.

This chain uses TRBV4-1 with TRBJ2-1; 10 bases align to TRBD2. This CDR3 has 15 amino acids. Trimming removed 5 bases from V and 5 bases from J; junction bases left unmatched: 6. Germline CDR1 and CDR2: MGHRA and YSYEKL. This CDR3 is CASSFSGRTNNEQFF. CDR3 nucleotide sequence: TGCGCCAGCAGCTTTAGCGGGAGGACAAACAATGAGCAGTTCTTC.

This clone appeared a single time. The chain uses TRBV6-5 and TRBJ2-7; 8 nucleotides agree with TRBD1. Germline V lookup: CDR1 MNHEY, CDR2 SVGAGI. The ends lost 6 bases at V and 2 bases at J; junction bases unmatched: 6. The CDR3 consists of 14 residues. CDR3: CASSRGQGPYEQYF. The CDR3 nucleotides are TGTGCCAGCAGCCGTGGACAGGGCCCCTACGAGCAGTACTTC.

The chain uses TRBV28 and TRBJ2-3; TRBD2 aligns across 7 bases. With V trimmed by 2 bases and J by 4 bases, 3 bases remained unmatched. Germline loops: CDR1 MDHEN, CDR2 SYDVKM. The CDR3 has 14 amino acids. This chain's CDR3 is CASSLAGDPDTQYF. The CDR3 DNA reads as TGTGCCAGCAGTTTAGCGGGAGACCCAGATACGCAGTATTTT.

The chain has TRBV5-4 and TRBJ1-2, with D uncertain. V was cut by 4 bases and J by 0 bases, with 13 bases left in between. The V gene's germline CDR1 is SGHNT and CDR2 YYREEE (reference sequence). The CDR3 runs 15 residues. The CDR3 sequence is CASSQLLIANYGYTF. CDR3 sequence (DNA): TGTGCCAGCAGCCAATTACTGATAGCTAACTATGGCTACACCTTC. Full variable domain (missing parts from reference TRBV5-4 and TRBJ1-2): ETGVTQSPTHLIKTRGQQVTLRCSSQSGHNTVSWYQQALGQGPQFIFQYYREEENGRGNFPPRFSGLQFPNYSSELNVNALELDDSALYLCASSQLLIANYGYTFGSGTRLTVV.

V is TRBV5-1 and J is TRBJ2-7; 8 bases are a match to TRBD2. The CDR3 is 13 amino acids. J was trimmed by 7 bases and V by 6 bases; bases with no gene match: 9. Germline V CDR1 and CDR2: SGHRS, YFSETQ. CDR3 sequence: CASNLAGMSEQYF. Written as DNA, the CDR3 is TGCGCCAGCAACTTAGCGGGAATGTCAGAGCAGTACTTC.

The chain uses TRBV5-1 and TRBJ1-1, with unresolved D. Trimming removed 1 base at V and 1 base at J, with 11 bases between. This CDR3 comprises 15 residues. The germline V gene encodes CDR1 SGHRS and CDR2 YFSETQ. The CDR3 loop is CASSLRGDRNTEAFF. DNA for the CDR3: TGCGCCAGCAGCTTGCGAGGAGATAGGAACACTGAAGCTTTCTTT.

This clone appeared once. The chain is built from TRBV5-6 and TRBJ2-7; 14 positions match TRBD2. V was clipped by 3 bases and J by 5 bases; unmatched bases: 10. Germline-derived CDR1 and CDR2 are SGHDT and YYEEEE. The CDR3 is 17 amino acids. The CDR3 DNA follows: TGTGCCAGCAGCTGGGGACTAGCGGGAGAATTGGGGGACGAGCAGTACTTC. This sequence encodes CASSWGLAGELGDEQYF.

This chain connects TRBV6-1 to TRBJ2-7, with 9 bases matching TRBD2. The CDR3 has 15 residues. CDR1 and CDR2 from the germline V gene are MNHNS and SASEGT. The V segment lost 3 bases and the J segment 5 bases; nucleotides outside the gene matches: 8. CDR3 loop: CASSEQSSGKDEQYF. In DNA form, the CDR3 reads TGTGCCAGCAGTGAGCAGTCTAGCGGGAAGGACGAGCAGTACTTC.

The rearrangement uses TRBV5-1 and TRBJ2-3, with TRBD2 matching over 16 bases. CDR3 length: 19 residues. Losses at the gene ends were 5 bases for V and 0 bases for J; bases not matched to a gene: 9. The germline CDR1 and CDR2 sequences are SGHRS and YFSETQ. CDR3 nucleotide sequence: TGCGCCAGCAGTCTTCAAGGGACTAGCGGGAGGGCTAGCACAGATACGCAGTATTTT. It specifies CASSLQGTSGRASTDTQYF. Supplemented by reference TRBV5-1 and TRBJ2-3, the full variable domain reads KAGVTQTPRYLIKTRGQQVTLSCSPISGHRSVSWYQQTPGQGLQFLFEYFSETQRNKGNFPGRFSGRQFSNSRSEMNVSTLELGDSALYLCASSLQGTSGRASTDTQYFGPGTRLTVL.

The rearrangement uses TRBV19 and TRBJ2-7, with 10 nucleotides matching TRBD2. The trim removed 2 bases at V and 7 bases at J, leaving 2 bases unmatched. CDR1 is LNHDA, CDR2 SQIVND, per germline (reference sequence). The CDR3 runs to 13 residues. Here the CDR3 DNA reads TGTGCCAGTAGTATACTAGCGGGAGAGGAGCAGTACTTC. Residues: CASSILAGEEQYF.

This chain uses TRBV15 with TRBJ1-5; the D is unclear. Germline loops: CDR1 LNHNV, CDR2 YYDKDF (reference sequence). V lost 3 bases, J lost 4 bases, and 7 bases lay in between. CDR3 length: 13 residues. Written as DNA, the CDR3 is TGTGCCACCAGCAGGGGCGATAATCAGCCCCAGCATTTT. Its translation is CATSRGDNQPQHF.

Only one count was recorded for this clone. The chain uses TRBV5-4 and TRBJ2-2, with 8 bases fitting TRBD2. The V and J ends lost 4 bases and 5 bases, in that order; junction bases with no gene match: 10. The CDR3 has 16 residues. Per the germline V gene, CDR1 is SGHNT and CDR2 is YYREEE (reference sequence). CDR3: CASSPRAGAPTGELFF. The CDR3 bases are TGTGCCAGCAGCCCAAGAGCGGGAGCCCCGACCGGGGAGCTGTTTTTT.

This sequence joins TRBV5-1 and TRBJ1-4; D perhaps matches TRBD1 (6 bases). Germline values: CDR1 SGHRS, CDR2 YFSETQ. The CDR3 is 13 residues long. With 4 bases removed from V and 7 bases from J, the gap between germline ends came to 11 bases. CDR3 coding DNA: TGCGCCAGCAGCCCCCCGGACAGTGAAAAACTGTTTTTT. The encoded protein is CASSPPDSEKLFF.

The gene calls are TRBV30 and TRBJ1-5; 9 bases match TRBD1. The trim removed 4 bases at V and 6 bases at J, leaving 4 bases unmatched. Germline values: CDR1 GTSNPN, CDR2 SVGIG (reference sequence). This CDR3 contains 13 residues. The CDR3 sequence is CAWTGQGTQPQHF. The CDR3 nucleotides read TGTGCCTGGACGGGACAGGGCACTCAGCCCCAGCATTTT.

V gene TRBV7-8 combines with J gene TRBJ2-3; TRBD1 matches 10 bases. V shed 5 bases and J 6 bases; nucleotides not matched to a gene: 8. The germline V gene encodes CDR1 SGHVS and CDR2 FQNEAQ. CDR3 size: 15 residues. CDR3 sequence: CASSARDRGWDTQYF. The DNA of the CDR3 is TGTGCCAGCAGCGCAAGGGACAGGGGATGGGATACGCAGTATTTT. The whole variable domain, remainder taken from reference TRBV7-8 and TRBJ2-3, is GAGVSQSPRYKVAKRGQDVALRCDPISGHVSLFWYQQALGQGPEFLTYFQNEAQLDKSGLPSDRFFAERPEGSVSTLKIQRTQQEDSAVYLCASSARDRGWDTQYFGPGTRLTVL.

This clone was counted a single time. The rearrangement links TRBV2 to TRBJ2-1, with TRBD2 matching over 12 bases. V lost 6 bases and J lost 0; bases outside the gene matches: 9. Germline loops: CDR1 SNHLY, CDR2 FYNNEI. There are 18 residues in the CDR3. CDR3 nucleotide sequence: TGTGCCAGCAGCCTGACTAGCGGGAGCCCTACCTCCTACAATGAGCAGTTCTTC. Protein sequence: CASSLTSGSPTSYNEQFF.

The chain's CDR3 is CASSLTGGGTDTQYF. CDR3 DNA sequence: TGTGCCAGCAGCTTGACAGGGGGGGGCACAGATACGCAGTATTTT. This chain connects TRBV7-9 to TRBJ2-3; 9 positions match TRBD1. The CDR3 runs to 15 residues. Germline values: CDR1 SEHNR, CDR2 FQNEAQ (reference sequence). J gave up 1 base and V 3 bases, and 2 bases lay outside the gene matches.

CDR3 nucleotide sequence: TGTGCCAGCAGCTTAGAGGCAGGAGGATACAATGAGCAGTTCTTC. Its protein product is CASSLEAGGYNEQFF. This rearrangement joins TRBV7-6 to TRBJ2-1; D is perhaps TRBD2 (5 bases). CDR3 length equals 15 residues. CDR1 and CDR2 (germline): SGHVS, FNYEAQ. The germline V and J ends were trimmed by 1 base and 4 bases, with 11 bases remaining between them.

The chain couples TRBV30 to TRBJ1-5; 8 nucleotides agree with TRBD1. The CDR3 sequence is 16 residues long. Looked up from germline, CDR1 is GTSNPN and CDR2 is SVGIG (reference sequence). J gave up 0 bases and V 6 bases, and 10 bases lay outside the gene matches. The CDR3 bases are TGTGCCTGCGGGCCAGGGGGCTCCCTTAGCAATCAGCCCCAGCATTTT. Encoded protein: CACGPGGSLSNQPQHF.

The rearrangement uses TRBV4-2 and TRBJ2-1, with 14 bases identical to TRBD2. Germline lookup yields CDR1 LGHNA and CDR2 YNFKEQ. V shed 2 bases and J 2 bases; nucleotides not matched to a gene: 8. CDR3 length equals 19 residues. CDR3 DNA: TGTGCCAGCAGCCAACGACTAGCGGGAGGGCCTTCCACCTACAATGAGCAGTTCTTC. Translated: CASSQRLAGGPSTYNEQFF.

This clone was seen just once. The gene calls are TRBV7-9 and TRBJ2-7; 9 bases map to TRBD2. J gave up 8 bases and V 4 bases, and 6 bases lay outside the gene matches. CDR1 and CDR2 from the germline V gene are SEHNR and FQNEAQ (reference sequence). The CDR3 length is 13 residues. CDR3 sequence reads: CASSSLGTSKQYF. CDR3 in DNA: TGTGCCAGCAGCTCACTCGGGACTAGCAAGCAGTACTTC.

This clone has just a few counts. The rearrangement joins TRBV4-1 to TRBJ1-1; D not certain. Looked up from germline, CDR1 is MGHRA and CDR2 is YSYEKL. The CDR3 is 12 residues long. Deletions cut 0 bases from V and 8 bases from J, with 7 bases between. CDR3 DNA sequence: TGCGCCAGCAGCCAAGATACGAGGGAAGCTTTCTTT. Amino acid sequence: CASSQDTREAFF.

The genes are TRBV27 and TRBJ2-7; possibly TRBD1 for D (5 bases). CDR1 MNHEY and CDR2 SMNVEV come from the germline V gene (reference sequence). The length of the CDR3 is 16 residues. V shed 2 bases and J shed 0 bases, with 14 bases lying between them. The CDR3 sequence: CASSLIVQVSSYEQYF. CDR3 DNA: TGTGCCAGCAGTTTAATAGTACAGGTGAGCTCCTACGAGCAGTACTTC.

The chain joins TRBV4-1 to TRBJ2-1, with D perhaps TRBD2 (6 bases). From germline, CDR1 is MGHRA and CDR2 YSYEKL. The CDR3 loop spans 14 amino acids. Trimming took 1 base from V and 4 from J, leaving 8 bases between them. This CDR3 reads CASSQGGGYNEQFF. CDR3 bases: TGCGCCAGCAGCCAAGGTGGGGGGTACAATGAGCAGTTCTTC.

The count of this clone is one. In DNA form, the CDR3 reads TGTGCCAGCAGCAAACGTGGGGAGAGCACAGATACGCAGTATTTT. Amino acids: CASSKRGESTDTQYF. The chain links TRBV21-1 to TRBJ2-3; the listed D gene, TRBD2, was not tested against the DNA. TRBV21-1 has pseudogene status. The CDR3 contains 15 residues.

This rearrangement joins TRBV16 to TRBJ1-2; 7 bases match TRBD1. The CDR3 sequence is 14 residues long. Unmatched junction bases numbered 11, after V lost 4 bases and J lost 9 bases. The germline CDR1 and CDR2 sequences are KGHSY and FQNENV. This chain's CDR3 is CASSPATGPVSYTF. In DNA, the CDR3 is TGTGCCAGCAGCCCCGCGACAGGGCCTGTTAGCTACACCTTC.